Shown below are 20 T cell receptor beta chains from a single sample sequenced in a study of T cells in women clearing cervical HPV infection. Sequencing used immunoSEQ multiplex PCR; TCRdb keeps in-frame clones, though not all of them. This sample carries approximately 40,000 clones, with 6% to 9% going to the ten biggest clones. Sequenced sample: blood buffy coat. These receptors were taken from a woman aged 18-70 years with a cervical HPV16 infection that either progressed to CIN3+ or cleared (not recorded which).

As to this clone: Coverage ceases 3 residues before the CDR3 finishes, and the germline J gene fills in the end. This chain uses TRBV2 with TRBJ1-5, with D tentatively TRBD1 (6 bases). Germline V gives CDR1 SNHLY, CDR2 FYNNEI. The CDR3 has 13 residues. The V and J ends lost 7 bases and 4 bases respectively, with 11 bases between them. CDR3 DNA (partial): TGTGCCAGCACGACAGGCCTGAATCAGCCC. This encodes CASTTGLNQP. In full, the CDR3 is CASTTGLNQPQHF.

With regard to this clone: Read data end 3 residues before the CDR3 end; the end is taken from the germline J gene. The chain carries TRBV10-3 and TRBJ2-7; 11 bases are shared with TRBD2. The length of the CDR3 is 14 residues. Losses at the gene ends were 7 bases for V and 6 bases for J; bases not matched to a gene: 8. CDR1 and CDR2 (germline): ENHRY, SYGVKD. CDR3 sequence reads: CAINQAGTSGEQYF. The CDR3 bases that were read are TGTGCCATCAACCAAGCCGGGACTAGCGGCGAG.

A remark on this clone: The read gets to within 3 residues of the CDR3 end, and the germline J gene fills in the rest. This chain connects TRBV11-1 to TRBJ2-3, with a weak D call TRBD2 (5 bases). CDR1 and CDR2 (germline): SGHAT, FQDESV (reference sequence). This CDR3 contains 13 residues. V lost 6 bases to trimming and J lost 4 bases, with 11 bases between them. CDR3 region: CASRPAAADTQYF. The part of the CDR3 DNA that was read is TGTGCCAGCAGACCTGCAGCGGCAGATACG. The full variable domain, its missing parts supplied by reference TRBV11-1 and TRBJ2-3, is EAEVAQSPRYKITEKSQAVAFWCDPISGHATLYWYRQILGQGPELLVQFQDESVVDDSQLPKDRFSAERLKGVDSTLKIQPAELGDSAMYLCASRPAAADTQYFGPGTRLTVL.

In regard to this clone: The read terminates 3 residues ahead of where the CDR3 ends, so the germline J gene completes it. This chain connects TRBV19 to TRBJ2-5; possible D gene TRBD2, 6 bases. The CDR3 consists of 16 residues. Germline assignment: CDR1 LNHDA and CDR2 SQIVND (reference sequence). The V end was cut by 3 bases, the J end by 0 bases, with 14 bases between. CDR3 DNA, as far as it was read: TGTGCCAGTAGTATTGGAGGGGCCGTGAACCAAGAGACC. It translates to CASSIGGAVNQET. The entire CDR3 sequence reads CASSIGGAVNQETQYF. Looking up the rest from reference TRBV19 and TRBJ2-5 gives the full variable domain: DGGITQSPKYLFRKEGQNVTLSCEQNLNHDAMYWYRQDPGQGLRLIYYSQIVNDFQKGDIAEGYSVSREKKESFPLTVTSAQKNPTAFYLCASSIGGAVNQETQYFGPGTRLLVL.

For this clone: The read falls 3 residues short of the CDR3 end, and the missing part is taken from the germline J gene. The chain recombines TRBV19 with TRBJ1-4; 9 nucleotides agree with TRBD1. V was pared by 3 bases and J by 7 bases, with 9 bases of the junction left unmatched. Looked up from germline, CDR1 is LNHDA and CDR2 is SQIVND (reference sequence). This CDR3 is 16 amino acids long. CDR3 sequence: CASSMGQGEIVEKLFF. The part of the CDR3 DNA that was read is TGTGCCAGTAGTATGGGACAGGGTGAAATAGTTGAAAAA.

On this clone: The CDR3 goes on 3 residues after the read ends, and that part is filled in from the germline J gene. The J gene is TRBJ2-3, the V gene TRBV11-3, with a weak D call TRBD2 (7 bases). V lost 5 bases to trimming and J lost 0 bases, with 12 bases between them. The CDR3 consists of 15 residues. The V gene's germline CDR1 is SGHNT and CDR2 YENEEA. Incomplete CDR3 DNA: TGTGCCAGCAGCCCTAGGGGGGGTAGCACAGATACG. Protein: CASSPRGGSTDT. Given in full, the CDR3 is CASSPRGGSTDTQYF.

As to this clone: The read terminates 3 residues ahead of where the CDR3 ends, so the germline J gene completes it. The V call is TRBV4-1, the J call TRBJ2-3, with D perhaps matching TRBD2 (6 bases). V was cut by 0 bases and J by 4 bases, with 8 bases left in between. CDR1 and CDR2 from the germline V gene are MGHRA and YSYEKL. The CDR3 length is 14 residues. The CDR3: CASSQERLADTQYF. The DNA read from the CDR3 is TGCGCCAGCAGCCAAGAACGACTAGCAGATACG.

To note about this clone: The CDR3 end falls 3 residues outside the read, so it is completed with the germline J gene. The chain joins TRBV7-6 to TRBJ2-1; D might be TRBD2 (5 bases). V dropped 5 bases and J dropped 9 bases, with 17 bases sitting between them. The CDR3 length is 14 residues. The germline gives CDR1 SGHVS, CDR2 FNYEAQ. The covered CDR3 bases are TGTGCCAGCAGCGAAAATCTAGCCACGGGTGAG. Translating gives CASSENLATGE. The entire CDR3 reads CASSENLATGEQFF.

With respect to this clone: The sequenced fragment ends 3 residues before the CDR3 boundary, so the rest is inferred from the germline J gene. The gene calls are TRBV19 and TRBJ1-4; 7 bases are shared with TRBD1. In germline, CDR1 is LNHDA, CDR2 SQIVND (reference sequence). V lost 5 bases to trimming and J lost 8 bases; unmatched junction nucleotides: 11. This CDR3 has 15 residues. This CDR3 reads CASSVQGVRAEKLFF. The covered CDR3 bases are TGTGCCAGTAGTGTCCAGGGGGTCAGGGCCGAAAAA.

About this clone itself: The read terminates 3 residues ahead of where the CDR3 ends, so the germline J gene completes it. The chain employs TRBV10-3 and TRBJ2-7; TRBD1 agrees at 7 bases. With V trimmed by 3 bases and J by 5 bases, 7 bases remained unmatched. This CDR3 contains 14 residues. Germline V gene lookup returns CDR1 ENHRY and CDR2 SYGVKD. Incomplete CDR3 DNA: TGTGCCATCAGTGAAACAGGGGAAAACGACGAG. This translates into CAISETGENDE. The entire CDR3 reads CAISETGENDEQYF.

Points on this clone: Coverage ceases 3 residues before the CDR3 finishes, and the germline J gene fills in the end. The gene calls are TRBV20-1 and TRBJ2-1; 9 bases are a match to TRBD1. The CDR3 sequence is 16 residues long. V lost 2 bases to trimming and J lost 3 bases; unmatched junction nucleotides: 8. Germline CDR1 reads DFQATT; CDR2 reads SNEGSKA (reference sequence). This CDR3 reads CSARKIGTGSYNEQFF. CDR3 bases read: TGCAGTGCTAGAAAAATAGGGACAGGGAGCTACAATGAG.

On this clone itself: The sequence runs out 3 residues before the end of the CDR3; the remainder is reconstructed from the germline J gene. The chain recombines TRBV11-2 with TRBJ1-1; D not resolved. The CDR3 runs 15 residues. CDR1 and CDR2 from the germline V gene are SGHAT and FQNNGV. V was shortened by 1 base and J by 2 bases, with 11 bases between the two germline ends. Incomplete CDR3 DNA: TGTGCCAGCAGCTTAGTAAACCGCGGAAACACTGAA. The encoded protein is CASSLVNRGNTE. The complete CDR3 sequence is CASSLVNRGNTEAFF.

Notes on this clone: The CDR3 extends 3 residues past the end of the read, so its final part is completed from the germline J gene. The chain uses TRBV20-1 and TRBJ2-5, with 8 bases identical to TRBD2. The CDR3 spans 13 residues. From germline, CDR1 is DFQATT and CDR2 SNEGSKA (reference sequence). V dropped 3 bases and J dropped 4; count of bases not matched to a gene: 4. The chain's CDR3 is CSARVRGGETQYF. Incomplete CDR3 DNA: TGCAGTGCTAGGGTTCGGGGGGGAGAGACC.

As to this clone: The read falls 3 residues short of the CDR3 end, and the missing part is taken from the germline J gene. This rearrangement joins TRBV20-1 to TRBJ2-1; possibly TRBD2 for D (6 bases). The length of the CDR3 is 16 residues. Germline-derived CDR1 and CDR2 are DFQATT and SNEGSKA (reference sequence). V was cut by 5 bases and J by 0 bases, with 17 bases left in between. CDR3 amino acids: CSADALSGNSYNEQFF. CDR3 DNA (partial): TGCAGTGCTGACGCCCTTAGCGGTAACTCCTACAATGAG.

The CDR3 protein is CASSSRTGANYGYTF. CDR3 DNA (partial): TGCGCCAGCAGCTCCCGGACAGGGGCGAACTATGGC. V usage is TRBV5-1 and J usage is TRBJ1-2; TRBD1 aligns across 9 bases. The read ends 3 residues early relative to the CDR3; the germline J gene fills the gap. J lost 2 bases, V lost 3 bases, and 5 bases had no gene match. The CDR3 has 15 residues. Germline V gene lookup returns CDR1 SGHRS and CDR2 YFSETQ.

Concerning this clone: The read is 3 residues too short to cover the CDR3 end, so that end is filled in from the germline J gene. V gene TRBV5-1 combines with J gene TRBJ1-4, with TRBD1 as a possible D gene (5 bases). Trimming stripped 2 bases from V and 3 bases from J, with 20 bases between. The CDR3 spans 18 residues. Germline V CDR1 and CDR2: SGHRS, YFSETQ. The chain's CDR3 is CASSFGGDPQEANEKLFF. Incomplete CDR3 DNA: TGCGCCAGCAGCTTTGGGGGGGATCCTCAGGAAGCTAATGAAAAA.

Points on this clone: Coverage ceases 3 residues before the CDR3 finishes, and the germline J gene fills in the end. The V gene is TRBV4-1, the J gene TRBJ2-3; TRBD2 matches 10 bases. This CDR3 has 17 amino acids. CDR1 MGHRA and CDR2 YSYEKL come from the germline V gene. V dropped 2 bases and J dropped 4; count of bases not matched to a gene: 9. The covered CDR3 bases are TGCGCCAGCAGCCAAAAAAAGCGGGGGGGTATAGCAGATACG. Its protein is CASSQKKRGGIADT. In full, the CDR3 is CASSQKKRGGIADTQYF.

Details on this clone: The CDR3 end falls 3 residues outside the read, so it is completed with the germline J gene. This chain connects TRBV9 to TRBJ2-5; 7 positions agree with TRBD2. V shed 4 bases, J shed 5 bases, and the junction held 8 bases outside the gene matches. This CDR3 spans 14 amino acids. Looked up from germline, CDR1 is SGDLS and CDR2 is YYNGEE. The sequenced part of the CDR3 DNA is TGTGCCAGCAGCTCCTTAGTGGGGGGGGAGACC. This sequence encodes CASSSLVGGET. The whole CDR3 region reads CASSSLVGGETQYF.

On this clone: With the read ending 3 residues before the CDR3 end, the germline J gene is used to fill in that end. The chain carries TRBV6-4 and TRBJ1-1, with D unclear. The V and J ends lost 0 bases and 2 bases respectively, with 4 bases between them. Germline CDR1 is MRHNA and CDR2 is SNTAGT. The CDR3 runs to 13 residues. Partial CDR3 DNA: TGTGCCAGCAGTGACTCAGCCAACACTGAA. Amino acid sequence: CASSDSANTE. The full CDR3 reads CASSDSANTEAFF.

The CDR3 reads CASRRPGPGGYTF. The covered CDR3 bases are TGTGCCAGCCGAAGGCCCGGGCCAGGGGGC. The chain carries TRBV7-2 and TRBJ1-2; D is possibly TRBD1 (5 bases). From the germline J gene comes the end of the CDR3, since the read stops 3 residues before it. The CDR3 totals 13 residues. Germline V gives CDR1 SGHTA, CDR2 FQGNSA.